These 8 T cell receptor beta chains were all obtained from the same sample, sequenced in a study of shared clonotypes between healthy human individuals. Profiled with immunoSEQ multiplex PCR; TCRdb holds only in-frame clones, not every one. The sample lists about 490,000 clones, 65% to 80% occurring once. The sequenced sample consisted of PBMCs. The source is a woman in her forties in good health. Some clones in this sample may be carry-over from other donors' samples.

The chain carries TRBV7-2 and TRBJ1-3, with 7 bases matching TRBD1. The CDR3 has 17 residues. The V gene end was trimmed by 2 bases and the J gene end by 0 bases; junction bases not matched to a gene: 7. The V gene's germline CDR1 is SGHTA and CDR2 FQGNSA. As DNA, the CDR3 is TGTGCCAGCAGCTTAAGAGACAGGGCACGCTCTGGAAACACCATATATTTT. It translates to CASSLRDRARSGNTIYF.

The chain couples TRBV6-6 to TRBJ2-1; 12 bases align to TRBD2. The germline V gene encodes CDR1 MNHNY and CDR2 SVGAGI (reference sequence). This CDR3 region has 15 residues. The V segment lost 2 bases and the J segment 7 bases; nucleotides outside the gene matches: 3. In DNA, the CDR3 is TGTGCCAGCAGTTACGCGCTAGCGGGAGGGAATGAGCAGTTCTTC. The encoded protein is CASSYALAGGNEQFF.

Only a few counts were recorded for this clone. This chain links TRBV7-9 with TRBJ2-1; D is ambiguous. Per the germline V gene, CDR1 is SEHNR and CDR2 is FQNEAQ (reference sequence). This CDR3 has 12 amino acids. Trimming took off 5 bases at V and 8 bases at J, with 10 bases between the two ends. The CDR3 bases are TGTGCCAGCAGCCCCTCGTATTATGAGCAGTTCTTC. Translating gives CASSPSYYEQFF. The complete variable domain, with remaining parts taken from reference TRBV7-9 and TRBJ2-1, reads DTGVSQNPRHKITKRGQNVTFRCDPISEHNRLYWYRQTLGQGPEFLTYFQNEAQLEKSRLLSDRFSAERPKGSFSTLEIQRTEQGDSAMYLCASSPSYYEQFFGPGTRLTVL.

The V and J genes are TRBV9 and TRBJ2-7, with 8 nucleotides matching TRBD1. Looked up from germline, CDR1 is SGDLS and CDR2 is YYNGEE. This CDR3 has 15 amino acids. Trimming at V came to 0 bases and at J to 3 bases, leaving 5 bases not matched to a gene. CDR3 amino acids: CASSVGRGRNYEQYF. In nucleotides, the CDR3 is TGTGCCAGCAGCGTAGGCAGGGGGCGCAACTACGAGCAGTACTTC.

The V and J genes are TRBV5-1 and TRBJ2-5; weak D call: TRBD1 (5 bases). Germline V gene sequence: CDR1 SGHRS, CDR2 YFSETQ. This CDR3 spans 14 amino acids. The V and J ends lost 0 bases and 5 bases respectively, with 11 bases between them. The DNA of the CDR3 is TGCGCCAGCAGCTTGGTTCAGGGATCGGAGACCCAGTACTTC. Translated, it gives CASSLVQGSETQYF.

This clone was seen a few times. This chain joins TRBV19 and TRBJ1-1, with TRBD1 identical over 10 bases. The CDR3 spans 15 residues. V trimming: 4 bases; J trimming: 8 bases; junction bases outside the gene matches: 10. Germline V gives CDR1 LNHDA, CDR2 SQIVND (reference sequence). CDR3 DNA: TGTGCCAGTAGTAAAGGACAGGGGGGGGCGGAAGAAGCTTTCTTT. Residues: CASSKGQGGAEEAFF.

The J gene is TRBJ1-1, the V gene TRBV7-3; 7 nucleotides match TRBD1. CDR3 length: 13 amino acids. The V and J ends lost 5 bases and 8 bases, in that order; junction bases with no gene match: 8. Germline-derived CDR1 and CDR2 are SGHTA and FQGTGA. CDR3 sequence reads: CASSPGTDREAFF. The DNA of the CDR3 is TGTGCCAGCAGCCCCGGGACAGACCGAGAAGCTTTCTTT.

In this sample, this clone turned up once. V is TRBV27 and J is TRBJ1-5; 7 bases line up with TRBD1. Trimming removed 6 bases from V and 0 bases from J; junction bases left unmatched: 5. The CDR3 loop spans 15 amino acids. Per the germline V gene, CDR1 is MNHEY and CDR2 is SMNVEV (reference sequence). CDR3 DNA: TGTGCCAGCAGCCATCAGGGGGATAGCAATCAGCCCCAGCATTTT. Encoded protein: CASSHQGDSNQPQHF.